This TCR beta chain was identified during a study of shared clonotypes between healthy human individuals. The CDR3 consists of 14 residues. Germline V gives CDR1 MNHEY, CDR2 SMNVEV (reference sequence). Trimming removed 5 bases at V and 0 bases at J, with 9 bases between. Data came from immunoSEQ multiplex PCR; TCRdb stores just in-frame clones and leaves some out. The data show some 2,500,000 clones, just under 95% seen once. Caucasian adults residing in Nashville, Tennessee made up all the donors. The sample consisted of naive CD4+ T cells from PBMCs. Indicated subset: CD45RA+ positively selected. The sequence was obtained from a man aged 18 to 35 in good health. Some clones in this sample may be carry-over from other donors' samples. V usage is TRBV27 and J usage is TRBJ2-3; D uncertain. The CDR3 nucleotides are TGTGCCAGCAGTCGGACCACTAGCACAGATACGCAGTATTTT. Protein sequence: CASSRTTSTDTQYF.